The clone carrying this T cell receptor beta chain has a handful of counts. Its antigen is unidentified. CDR1 is SEHNR and CDR2 is FQNEAQ in the germline V gene (reference sequence). This CDR3 comprises 14 residues. Trimming took 1 base from V and 10 from J, leaving 14 bases between them. These data belong to a study of cytomegalovirus exposure and HLA in healthy donors. Among the donors, all were healthy bone marrow donors. The study ran its PCR with 60 Vbeta and 13 Jbeta primers. The protocol was immunoSEQ multiplex PCR, while the TCRdb copy is restricted to in-frame clones and leaves out a portion. The table includes approximately 100,000 clones, roughly a tenth detected once. Study outcomes and limitations: Many donors carried some public TCRs, although rarity characterized most TCR sequences. Listed as cytomegalovirus-associated were 150 to 200 TCR beta chains. It is likely that the observed cluster of highly shared sequence variants was a sequencing artifact.

The receptor was derived from a man in his fifties or sixties in good health and CMV-seropositive. The chain is built from TRBV7-9 and TRBJ2-1, with a weak D call TRBD1 (5 bases). The specimen sequenced was PBMCs. As DNA, the CDR3 is TGTGCCAGCAGCTTAGGGGGCAAGGGATACGAGCAGTTCTTC. As protein: CASSLGGKGYEQFF. Complete variable domain (other parts from reference TRBV7-9 and TRBJ2-1): DTGVSQNPRHKITKRGQNVTFRCDPISEHNRLYWYRQTLGQGPEFLTYFQNEAQLEKSRLLSDRFSAERPKGSFSTLEIQRTEQGDSAMYLCASSLGGKGYEQFFGPGTRLTVL.